The subject of this entry is one T cell receptor beta chain. The sample belongs to a study of CD8 T cells in Susac syndrome. Random hexamers were used to reverse transcribe the RNA input (about 0.5 to 1 ug). The authors amplified TCR beta CDR3 across 54 Vbeta and 13 Jbeta using immunoSEQ multiplex PCR. TCRdb itself ran the immunoSEQ multiplex PCR reads through MiXCR, one entry per CDR3 protein. Of under 200,000 distinct CDR3 sequences in the sample, about 90% were seen once. The V gene end was trimmed by 3 bases and the J gene end by 7 bases; junction bases not matched to a gene: 8. The CDR3 is 14 amino acids. Germline lookup yields CDR1 DFQATT and CDR2 SNEGSKA (reference sequence). CD8+ and CD4+ T cells from blood underwent TCR beta sequencing. Healthy donors served as age- and sex-matched controls. FACS was used to enrich TEMRA cells, whereas the CD8+ and CD4+ T cells were obtained by negative isolation.

This chain uses TRBV20-1 with TRBJ1-5; 8 nucleotides agree with TRBD1. This receptor was identified in a human donor in good health. The sample was CD4+ T cells from PBMCs. DNA of the CDR3: TGCAGTGCTAGGGGCGGACAGGGCCGGCAGCCCCAGCATTTT. Its protein product is CSARGGQGRQPQHF.